This TCR beta chain emerged from a study of blood T cell repertoires in COVID-19. Study background: Samples representing acute and convalescent COVID-19 were sourced from the United States, Italy and Spain. In each case, the material was cDNA or gDNA derived from T cells, B-cell-depleted T cells, or PBMCs.

Methods used by the authors: Amplification with reference gene primers provided the estimates of nucleated cell counts. The repertoire was sequenced with immunoSEQ multiplex PCR; TCRdb's copy has only in-frame clones and lacks some. That table furnishes V, J and clone size, whereas the DNA furnished D and trimming. The table has roughly 260,000 clones, about nine tenths seen once. Germline V gene lookup returns CDR1 MDHEN and CDR2 SYDVKM. The J segment lost 8 bases and the V segment lost 10 bases, leaving 14 bases of the junction unmatched. The CDR3 has 14 amino acids. Sequenced: peripheral blood. The sequence was collected from a woman aged 45-65 years who had recovered from COVID-19. This chain joins TRBV28 and TRBJ1-2; the match to TRBD1 covers 9 bases. The CDR3 DNA is TGTGCCACCAAATTCCCGGGACAGGGAGGGGGCTACACCTTC. Translated, it gives CATKFPGQGGGYTF.